These T cell receptor beta chains were read from a single sample in a study of T cell repertoires in aging, cancer and after chemotherapy. TCRdb reprocessed the multiplex PCR reads with MiXCR, giving one entry per CDR3 protein. The sample lists nearly 1,500 distinct CDR3 sequences, roughly two fifths occurring once. Material for sequencing was blood. The receptor source for this set is a human donor with a solid tumor. Each CDR3 is given with its conserved first and last residue. Each record gives: J gene, clone size, D gene, V gene, CDR3 protein, CDR3 DNA. The D gene is left open where the match is weak. Part of the rows lack a size; the others show once, few, many or a class for expanded clones.

J: TRBJ1-5
size: once
D: .
V: TRBV12-3/TRBV12-4
CDR3: CASSFFGSRLNQPQHF
DNA: TGTGCCAGCAGTTTTTTCGGTAGCAGGCTAAATCAGCCCCAGCATTTT

J: TRBJ2-2
size: few
D: TRBD2
V: TRBV12-3/TRBV12-4
CDR3: CASSFGAGVRGELFF
DNA: TGTGCCAGCAGTTTCGGGGCGGGAGTACGCGGGGAGCTGTTTTTT

J: TRBJ1-2
size: few
D: TRBD1
V: TRBV20-1
CDR3: CSAAPTGDYGYTF
DNA: TGCAGTGCAGCCCCGACAGGGGACTATGGCTACACCTTC

J: TRBJ1-5
size: .
D: .
V: TRBV6-1
CDR3: CASSEREEGSNQPQHF
DNA: TGTGCCAGCAGTGAACGTGAGGAGGGTAGCAATCAGCCCCAGCATTTT

J: TRBJ2-7
size: .
D: .
V: TRBV7-9
CDR3: CASTNWQRRKAHEQYF
DNA: TGTGCCAGCACCAACTGGCAGCGGAGGAAGGCCCACGAGCAGTACTTC

J: TRBJ2-5
size: .
D: .
V: TRBV18
CDR3: CASSPARGPGTQYF
DNA: TGTGCCAGCTCACCAGCGCGGGGACCAGGGACCCAGTACTTC

J: TRBJ2-3
size: .
D: .
V: TRBV20-1
CDR3: CSARGLVEETDTQYF
DNA: TGCAGTGCTAGGGGCTTGGTTGAAGAAACAGATACGCAGTATTTT

J: TRBJ2-3
size: .
D: .
V: TRBV29-1
CDR3: CSARRSTDTQYF
DNA: TGCAGCGCCAGAAGGAGCACAGATACGCAGTATTTT

J: TRBJ1-1
size: .
D: .
V: TRBV6-5
CDR3: CASRPDFTRLYF
DNA: TGTGCCAGCAGACCCGACTTCACCCGACTGTATTTT

J: TRBJ2-7
size: .
D: .
V: TRBV25-1
CDR3: CASSGRDLSSYEQYF
DNA: TGTGCCAGCAGTGGCCGGGACCTCAGCTCCTACGAGCAGTACTTC

J: TRBJ1-2
size: .
D: TRBD1
V: TRBV10-2
CDR3: CASSGFRGLDGYTF
DNA: TGCGCCAGCAGTGGATTTAGGGGGCTCGATGGCTACACCTTC

J: TRBJ1-2
size: .
D: TRBD1
V: TRBV27
CDR3: CASSLFPGQVYGYTF
DNA: TGTGCCAGCAGTTTATTTCCAGGACAGGTCTATGGCTACACCTTC

J: TRBJ2-1
size: .
D: .
V: TRBV7-6
CDR3: CASSRDVDEQFF
DNA: TGTGCCAGCAGTCGGGACGTTGATGAGCAGTTCTTC

J: TRBJ1-1
size: .
D: .
V: TRBV19
CDR3: CAITEDRETNTEAFF
DNA: TGTGCCATTACGGAGGACCGAGAAACCAACACTGAAGCTTTCTTT

J: TRBJ2-7
size: few
D: TRBD2
V: TRBV27
CDR3: CASSFSGSLDYEQYF
DNA: TGTGCCAGCAGTTTTAGCGGGAGCCTCGACTACGAGCAGTACTTC

J: TRBJ1-1
size: .
D: .
V: TRBV7-2
CDR3: CASSLEYFGDTEAFF
DNA: TGTGCCAGCAGCTTAGAATACTTCGGGGACACTGAAGCTTTCTTT

J: TRBJ1-6
size: once
D: .
V: TRBV27
CDR3: CASSLTLYNSPLHF
DNA: TGTGCCAGCAGTCTCACTCTTTATAATTCACCCCTCCACTTT

J: TRBJ1-1
size: .
D: .
V: TRBV6-6
CDR3: CASRLTGAATEAFF
DNA: TGTGCCAGCAGGCTTACAGGTGCGGCCACTGAAGCTTTCTTT